The next 16 T cell receptor beta chains were all read from a single sample in a study of response to subunit inactivated influenza vaccine. TCRdb called the RT-PCR reads again in MiXCR, with one record for every CDR3 protein. Here the sample spans 500,000 to 550,000 distinct CDR3 sequences, 7.5% to 8.5% being singletons. Sample: PBMCs from blood, taken around 25 months after vaccination. These receptors came from a man between 50 and 75 years old who received an inactivated influenza vaccine.

This rearrangement joins TRBV7-8 to TRBJ2-5, with 7 bases matching TRBD2. The germline gives CDR1 SGHVS, CDR2 FQNEAQ. The CDR3 extends over 19 amino acids. After removal of 7 bases from V and 1 base from J, the junction contained 21 bases not matched to a gene. The CDR3 reads CASIRNLLTSRPPQETQYF. In nucleotides, the CDR3 is TGTGCCAGCATCCGCAACCTTCTGACTAGCAGACCACCCCAAGAGACCCAGTACTTC.

A few counts support this clonotype. In DNA form, the CDR3 reads TGTGCCTCGGTAGGACAGTTCAATCAGCCCCAGCATTTT. It is translated as CASVGQFNQPQHF. The chain is built from TRBV28 and TRBJ1-5; D perhaps matches TRBD1 (6 bases). V dropped 11 bases and J dropped 3 bases, with 14 bases sitting between them. The germline gives CDR1 MDHEN, CDR2 SYDVKM. This CDR3 contains 13 residues. The full variable domain, rest sourced from reference TRBV28 and TRBJ1-5, is DVKVTQSSRYLVKRTGEKVFLECVQDMDHENMFWYRQDPGLGLRLIYFSYDVKMKEKGDIPEGYSVSREKKERFSLILESASTNQTSMYLCASVGQFNQPQHFGDGTRLSIL.

This clonotype was counted only a few times. The chain recombines TRBV9 with TRBJ2-1; D unclear. This CDR3 is built from 12 residues. The germline gives CDR1 SGDLS, CDR2 YYNGEE. Trimming cost V 6 bases and J 5 bases, with 9 bases left between them. The CDR3 sequence is CASTKDNNEQFF. The CDR3 region has the DNA TGTGCCAGCACCAAAGACAACAATGAGCAGTTCTTC.

This clonotype turned up a few times. The J gene is TRBJ1-1, the V gene TRBV30; no firm D call. Germline assignment: CDR1 GTSNPN and CDR2 SVGIG (reference sequence). V gave up 2 bases and J gave up 7 bases, with 8 bases separating them. The CDR3 covers 11 residues. DNA of the CDR3: TGTGCCTGGAGTAGGGAATTTGAAGCTTTCTTT. Translation: CAWSREFEAFF.

The chain is built from TRBV7-8 and TRBJ2-7, with 10 bases aligning to TRBD2. CDR1 SGHVS and CDR2 FQNEAQ come from the germline V gene. The CDR3 is made up of 15 amino acids. Trimming at V came to 5 bases and at J to 4 bases, leaving 8 bases not matched to a gene. CDR3 in amino acids: CASSPRASGGYEQYF. The CDR3, as DNA: TGTGCCAGCAGCCCAAGGGCTAGCGGGGGTTACGAGCAGTACTTC.

The genes are TRBV20-1 and TRBJ2-7; 13 nucleotides line up with TRBD2. V lost 1 base to trimming and J lost 2 bases; unmatched junction nucleotides: 5. The germline V gene encodes CDR1 DFQATT and CDR2 SNEGSKA (reference sequence). The CDR3 runs to 16 residues. The chain's CDR3 is CSARGTSGRETYEQYF. Written as DNA, the CDR3 is TGCAGTGCTAGAGGGACTAGCGGGAGAGAGACCTACGAGCAGTACTTC.

This chain connects TRBV5-1 to TRBJ2-6; no clear D. The CDR3 covers 18 residues. Trimming removed 1 base at V and 0 bases at J, with 14 bases between. Germline V gene data show CDR1 as SGHRS and CDR2 as YFSETQ. This CDR3 reads CASSLYWTTTSGANVLTF. The CDR3 nucleotides are TGCGCCAGCAGCTTGTACTGGACCACGACCTCTGGGGCCAACGTCCTGACTTTC.

This clonotype has a handful of counts. This chain joins TRBV5-1 and TRBJ2-1; D is possibly TRBD1 (6 bases). The germline CDR1 and CDR2 sequences are SGHRS and YFSETQ. The V and J ends lost 3 bases and 13 bases respectively, with 23 bases between them. The CDR3 has 15 amino acids. The CDR3 sequence is CASSSTGSRRNLQFF. CDR3 nucleotide sequence: TGCGCCAGCAGCTCTACAGGGTCTAGGCGCAATCTACAGTTCTTC.

This clonotype turned up a few times. The chain joins TRBV5-6 to TRBJ1-4; D is undetermined. CDR3 length: 14 amino acids. V dropped 2 bases and J dropped 8 bases, with 13 bases sitting between them. Germline assignment: CDR1 SGHDT and CDR2 YYEEEE. The CDR3 protein is CASSLGRLGEKLFF. The CDR3, as DNA: TGTGCCAGCAGCTTAGGTCGGCTCGGAGAAAAACTGTTTTTT.

The chain uses TRBV6-2 or TRBV6-3 and TRBJ2-2; perhaps TRBD1 as D (6 bases). The germline V and J ends were trimmed by 8 bases and 7 bases, with 17 bases remaining between them. The CDR3 runs 14 residues. Germline CDR1 is MNHEY and CDR2 is SVGEGT. CDR3 nucleotide sequence: TGTGCCAGCGCTTGGACAGCCTGGGGCGGGGAGCTGTTTTTT. The encoded protein is CASAWTAWGGELFF.

This clonotype was detected a few times. J is TRBJ2-2 and V is TRBV11-2; the match to TRBD1 covers 7 bases. J gave up 6 bases and V 4 bases, and 5 bases lay outside the gene matches. Germline V lookup: CDR1 SGHAT, CDR2 FQNNGV. The CDR3 contains 14 residues. CDR3 in amino acids: CASSSDRDSGELFF. CDR3 coding DNA: TGTGCCAGCAGCTCCGACAGGGATTCCGGGGAGCTGTTTTTT.

The chain is built from TRBV29-1 and TRBJ2-7; 10 bases are a match to TRBD2. Germline assignment: CDR1 SQVTM and CDR2 ANQGSEA. The J segment lost 6 bases and the V segment lost 6 bases, leaving 5 bases of the junction unmatched. This CDR3 region has 12 residues. The CDR3, as DNA: TGCAGCGTCCGGAGGACTAGCGGCGAGCAGTACTTC. Protein sequence: CSVRRTSGEQYF.

This clonotype was observed a handful of times. The chain is built from TRBV6-5 and TRBJ2-1, with TRBD2 matching 9 bases. The CDR3 sequence is 19 residues long. Germline assignment: CDR1 MNHEY and CDR2 SVGAGI. Unmatched junction bases numbered 9, after V lost 0 bases and J lost 0 bases. The CDR3 spells CASSYSRGGGASSYNEQFF. The CDR3 bases are TGTGCCAGCAGTTACTCGAGAGGCGGGGGGGCGAGCTCCTACAATGAGCAGTTCTTC.

The V and J genes are TRBV6-2 or TRBV6-3 and TRBJ2-3; D may be TRBD1 (5 bases). The CDR3 sequence is 14 residues long. V was shortened by 2 bases and J by 6 bases, with 12 bases between the two germline ends. Germline CDR1 and CDR2: MNHEY and SVGEGT. In DNA, the CDR3 is TGTGCCAGCAGTTACGATGGACAAACGGATACGCAGTATTTT. Translating it yields CASSYDGQTDTQYF.

Ten or more counts support this clonotype. The chain recombines TRBV6-5 with TRBJ1-5, with D unresolved. Trimming removed 1 base at V and 5 bases at J, with 9 bases between. Germline V gives CDR1 MNHEY, CDR2 SVGAGI. The CDR3 is made up of 14 amino acids. The CDR3 sequence is CASSYYSSYQPQHF. The CDR3 nucleotides read TGTGCCAGCAGTTACTATAGCAGTTATCAGCCCCAGCATTTT.

This chain joins TRBV6-5 and TRBJ2-1; no clear D. Germline values: CDR1 MNHEY, CDR2 SVGAGI. The CDR3 consists of 15 residues. Trimming took 4 bases from V and 5 from J, leaving 15 bases between them. In nucleotides, the CDR3 is TGTGCCAGCAGTTCCCGCCCGGCCCTTAACAATGAGCAGTTCTTC. The encoded protein is CASSSRPALNNEQFF.